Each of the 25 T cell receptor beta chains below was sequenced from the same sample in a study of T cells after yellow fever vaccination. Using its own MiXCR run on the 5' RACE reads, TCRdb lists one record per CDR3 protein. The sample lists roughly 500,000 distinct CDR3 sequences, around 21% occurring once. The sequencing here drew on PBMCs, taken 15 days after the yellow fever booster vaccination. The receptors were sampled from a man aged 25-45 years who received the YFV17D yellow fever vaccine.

CDR3 in amino acids: CASSLSGSLGETQYF. The CDR3 DNA sequence: TGTGCCAGCTCCCTTAGCGGGAGTTTGGGAGAGACCCAGTACTTC. The chain joins TRBV28 to TRBJ2-5, with 9 bases matching TRBD2. From germline, CDR1 is MDHEN and CDR2 SYDVKM. V lost 8 bases and J lost 4; bases outside the gene matches: 11. The CDR3 contains 15 residues.

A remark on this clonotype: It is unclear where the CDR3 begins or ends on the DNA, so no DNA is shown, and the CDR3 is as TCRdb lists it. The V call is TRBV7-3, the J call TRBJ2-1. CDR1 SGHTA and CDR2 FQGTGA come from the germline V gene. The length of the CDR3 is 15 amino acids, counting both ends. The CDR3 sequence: CGSSFGNGLHNEQFF.

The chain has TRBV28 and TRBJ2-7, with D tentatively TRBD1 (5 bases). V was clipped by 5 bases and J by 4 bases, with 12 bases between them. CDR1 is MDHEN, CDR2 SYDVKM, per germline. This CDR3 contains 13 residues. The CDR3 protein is CASSTSTAYEQYF. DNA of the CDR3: TGTGCCAGCAGTACCTCGACAGCTTACGAGCAGTACTTC.

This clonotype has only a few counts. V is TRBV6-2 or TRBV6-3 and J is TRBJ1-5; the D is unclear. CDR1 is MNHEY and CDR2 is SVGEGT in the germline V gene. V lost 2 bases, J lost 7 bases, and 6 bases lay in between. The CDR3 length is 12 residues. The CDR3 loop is CASSYIRQPQHF. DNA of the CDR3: TGTGCCAGCAGTTACATCCGGCAGCCCCAGCATTTT.

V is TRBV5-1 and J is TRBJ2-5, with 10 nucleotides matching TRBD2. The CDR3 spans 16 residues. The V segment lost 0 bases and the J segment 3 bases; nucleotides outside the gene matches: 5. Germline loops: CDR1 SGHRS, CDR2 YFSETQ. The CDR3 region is CASSLGGGLAEETQYF. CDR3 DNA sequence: TGCGCCAGCAGCTTGGGGGGAGGACTAGCGGAAGAGACCCAGTACTTC. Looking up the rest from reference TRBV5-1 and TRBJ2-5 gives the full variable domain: KAGVTQTPRYLIKTRGQQVTLSCSPISGHRSVSWYQQTPGQGLQFLFEYFSETQRNKGNFPGRFSGRQFSNSRSEMNVSTLELGDSALYLCASSLGGGLAEETQYFGPGTRLLVL.

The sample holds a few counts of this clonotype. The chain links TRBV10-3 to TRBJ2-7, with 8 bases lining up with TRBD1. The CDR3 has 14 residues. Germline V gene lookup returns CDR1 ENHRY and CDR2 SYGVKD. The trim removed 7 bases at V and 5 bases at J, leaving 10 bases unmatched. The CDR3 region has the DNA TGTGCCATCATGTCCGGACAGGGAGTCAACGAGCAGTACTTC. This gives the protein CAIMSGQGVNEQYF.

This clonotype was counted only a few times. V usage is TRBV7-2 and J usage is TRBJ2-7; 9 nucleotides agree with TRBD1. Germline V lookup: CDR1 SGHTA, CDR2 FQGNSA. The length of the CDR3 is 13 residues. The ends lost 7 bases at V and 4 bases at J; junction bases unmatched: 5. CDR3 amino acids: CASKQGALYEQYF. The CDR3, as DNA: TGTGCCAGCAAACAGGGGGCTTTATACGAGCAGTACTTC.

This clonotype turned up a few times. The CDR3 DNA reads as TGTGCCAGCTCGGGACAGGTGCACTCGCTAGCCAAAAACATTCAGTACTTC. As protein: CASSGQVHSLAKNIQYF. V gene TRBV28 combines with J gene TRBJ2-4; 8 nucleotides match TRBD1. The V gene end was trimmed by 8 bases and the J gene end by 0 bases; junction bases not matched to a gene: 12. Germline V gene lookup returns CDR1 MDHEN and CDR2 SYDVKM. CDR3 length: 17 amino acids.

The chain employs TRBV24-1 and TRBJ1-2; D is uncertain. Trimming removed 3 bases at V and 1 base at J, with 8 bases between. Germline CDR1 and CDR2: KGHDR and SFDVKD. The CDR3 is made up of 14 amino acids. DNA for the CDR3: TGTGCCACCAGTGATGAGACACATAACTATGGCTACACCTTC. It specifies CATSDETHNYGYTF.

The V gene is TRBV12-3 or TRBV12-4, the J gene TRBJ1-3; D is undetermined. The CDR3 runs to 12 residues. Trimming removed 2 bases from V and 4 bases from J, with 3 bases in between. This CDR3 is CASSLFGNTIYF. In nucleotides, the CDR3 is TGTGCCAGCAGTTTATTCGGAAACACCATATATTTT.

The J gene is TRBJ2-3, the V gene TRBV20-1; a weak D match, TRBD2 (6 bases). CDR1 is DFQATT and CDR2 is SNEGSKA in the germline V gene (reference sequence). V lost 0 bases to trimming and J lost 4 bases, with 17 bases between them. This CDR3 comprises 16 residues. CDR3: CSARDEQTGVADTQYF. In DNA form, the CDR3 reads TGCAGTGCTAGAGATGAACAAACGGGAGTCGCAGATACGCAGTATTTT.

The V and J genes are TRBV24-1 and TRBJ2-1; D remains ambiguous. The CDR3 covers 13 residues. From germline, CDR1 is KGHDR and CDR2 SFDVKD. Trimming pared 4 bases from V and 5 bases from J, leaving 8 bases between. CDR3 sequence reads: CATSEAVNNEQFF. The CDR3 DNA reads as TGTGCCACCAGTGAGGCGGTAAACAATGAGCAGTTCTTC.

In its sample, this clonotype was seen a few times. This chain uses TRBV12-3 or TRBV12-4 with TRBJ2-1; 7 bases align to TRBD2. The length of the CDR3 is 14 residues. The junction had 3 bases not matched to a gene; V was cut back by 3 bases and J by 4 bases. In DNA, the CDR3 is TGTGCCAGCAGTTTGCTAGCGGATTACAATGAGCAGTTCTTC. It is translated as CASSLLADYNEQFF.

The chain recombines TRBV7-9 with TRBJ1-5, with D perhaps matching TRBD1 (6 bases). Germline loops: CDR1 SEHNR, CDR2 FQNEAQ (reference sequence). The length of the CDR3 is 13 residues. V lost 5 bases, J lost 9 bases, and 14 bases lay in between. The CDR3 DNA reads TGTGCCAGCAGCCAACTTCAAGGGGGGCCCCAGCATTTT. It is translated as CASSQLQGGPQHF.

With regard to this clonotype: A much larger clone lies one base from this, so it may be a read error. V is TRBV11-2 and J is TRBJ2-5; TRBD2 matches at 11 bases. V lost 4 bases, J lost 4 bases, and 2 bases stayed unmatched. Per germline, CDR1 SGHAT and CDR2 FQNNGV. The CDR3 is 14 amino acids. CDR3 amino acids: CASSSTSGRETQYF. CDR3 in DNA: TGTGCCAGCAGCTCAACTAGCGGGAGAGAGACCCAGTACTTC. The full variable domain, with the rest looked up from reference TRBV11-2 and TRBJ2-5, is EAGVAQSPRYKIIEKRQSVAFWCNPISGHATLYWYQQILGQGPKLLIQFQNNGVVDDSQLPKDRFSAERLKGVDSTLKIQPAKLEDSAVYLCASSSTSGRETQYFGPGTRLLVL.

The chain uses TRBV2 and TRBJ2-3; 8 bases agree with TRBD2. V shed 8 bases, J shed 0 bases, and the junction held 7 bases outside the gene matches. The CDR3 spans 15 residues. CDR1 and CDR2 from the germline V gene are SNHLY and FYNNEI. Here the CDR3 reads CASHKSSGSTDTQYF. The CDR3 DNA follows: TGTGCCAGCCATAAGTCTAGCGGGAGCACAGATACGCAGTATTTT.

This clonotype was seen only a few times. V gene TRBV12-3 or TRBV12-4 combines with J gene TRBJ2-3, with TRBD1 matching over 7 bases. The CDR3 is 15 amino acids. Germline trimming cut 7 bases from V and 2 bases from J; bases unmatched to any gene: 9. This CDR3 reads CASTTGDRDTDTQYF. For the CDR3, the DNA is TGTGCCAGCACCACTGGGGACAGAGACACAGATACGCAGTATTTT.

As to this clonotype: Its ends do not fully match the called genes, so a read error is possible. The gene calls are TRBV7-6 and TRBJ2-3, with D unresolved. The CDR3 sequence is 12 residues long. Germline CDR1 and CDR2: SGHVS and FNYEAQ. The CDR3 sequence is CVSSFVPDTQYF. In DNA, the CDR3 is TGTGTCAGCAGCTTTGTACCGGATACGCAGTATTTT. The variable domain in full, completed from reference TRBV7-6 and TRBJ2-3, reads GAGVSQSPRYKVTKRGQDVALRCDPISGHVSLYWYRQALGQGPEFLTYFNYEAQQDKSGLPNDRFSAERPEGSISTLTIQRTEQRDSAMYRCVSSFVPDTQYFGPGTRLTVL.

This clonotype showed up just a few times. The CDR3 coding sequence is TGTGCCAGCAGCCACCGGGACGATTGGATGGCAACTAATGAAAAACTGTTTTTT. This gives the protein CASSHRDDWMATNEKLFF. The rearrangement joins TRBV11-1 to TRBJ1-4; D is perhaps TRBD1 (5 bases). V lost 5 bases to trimming and J lost 0 bases, with 19 bases between them. The CDR3 sequence is 18 residues long. Germline lookup yields CDR1 SGHAT and CDR2 FQDESV (reference sequence). Filled out from reference TRBV11-1 and TRBJ1-4, the complete variable domain reads EAEVAQSPRYKITEKSQAVAFWCDPISGHATLYWYRQILGQGPELLVQFQDESVVDDSQLPKDRFSAERLKGVDSTLKIQPAELGDSAMYLCASSHRDDWMATNEKLFFGSGTQLSVL.

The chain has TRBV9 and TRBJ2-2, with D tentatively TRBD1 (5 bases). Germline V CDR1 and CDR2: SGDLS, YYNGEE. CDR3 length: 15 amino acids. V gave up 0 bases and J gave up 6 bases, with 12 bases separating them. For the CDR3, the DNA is TGTGCCAGCAGCGTAGTTCTCCAGGGCCCCGGGGAGCTGTTTTTT. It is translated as CASSVVLQGPGELFF.

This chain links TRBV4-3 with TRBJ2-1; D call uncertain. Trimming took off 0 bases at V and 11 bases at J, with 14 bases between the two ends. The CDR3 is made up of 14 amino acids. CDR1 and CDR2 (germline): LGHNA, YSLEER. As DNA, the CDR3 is TGCGCCAGCAGCCAAGATCGCGGTGTTAGACAGCAGTTCTTC. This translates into CASSQDRGVRQQFF.

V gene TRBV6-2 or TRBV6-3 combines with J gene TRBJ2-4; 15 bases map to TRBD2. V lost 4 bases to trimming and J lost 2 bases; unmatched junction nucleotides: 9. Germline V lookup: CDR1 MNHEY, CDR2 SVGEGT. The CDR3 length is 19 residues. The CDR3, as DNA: TGTGCCAGCAGTTCGTCCGGGACTAGCGGGAGGCAGCCCAAAAACATTCAGTACTTC. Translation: CASSSSGTSGRQPKNIQYF.

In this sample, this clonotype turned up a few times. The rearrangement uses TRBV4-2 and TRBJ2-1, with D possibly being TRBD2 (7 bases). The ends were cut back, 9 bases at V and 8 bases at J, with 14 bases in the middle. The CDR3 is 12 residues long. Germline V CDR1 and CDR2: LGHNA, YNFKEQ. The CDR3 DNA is TGTGCCAGTCGGGGGGCTGGCGATGAGCAGTTCTTC. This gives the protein CASRGAGDEQFF.

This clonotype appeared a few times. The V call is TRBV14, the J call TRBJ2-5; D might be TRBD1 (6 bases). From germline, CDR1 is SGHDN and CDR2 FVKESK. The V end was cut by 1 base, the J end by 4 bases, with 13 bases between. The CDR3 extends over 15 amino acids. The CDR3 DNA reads TGTGCCAGCAGCCAAGGCAACAGGGTCCGAGAGACCCAGTACTTC. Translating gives CASSQGNRVRETQYF.

The CDR3 is CSATSGPPTYEQYF. DNA for the CDR3: TGCAGTGCTACCTCGGGCCCCCCTACCTACGAGCAGTACTTC. The chain recombines TRBV20-1 with TRBJ2-7, with D unclear. V dropped 4 bases and J dropped 2 bases, with 15 bases sitting between them. Germline assignment: CDR1 DFQATT and CDR2 SNEGSKA (reference sequence). The CDR3 covers 14 residues.